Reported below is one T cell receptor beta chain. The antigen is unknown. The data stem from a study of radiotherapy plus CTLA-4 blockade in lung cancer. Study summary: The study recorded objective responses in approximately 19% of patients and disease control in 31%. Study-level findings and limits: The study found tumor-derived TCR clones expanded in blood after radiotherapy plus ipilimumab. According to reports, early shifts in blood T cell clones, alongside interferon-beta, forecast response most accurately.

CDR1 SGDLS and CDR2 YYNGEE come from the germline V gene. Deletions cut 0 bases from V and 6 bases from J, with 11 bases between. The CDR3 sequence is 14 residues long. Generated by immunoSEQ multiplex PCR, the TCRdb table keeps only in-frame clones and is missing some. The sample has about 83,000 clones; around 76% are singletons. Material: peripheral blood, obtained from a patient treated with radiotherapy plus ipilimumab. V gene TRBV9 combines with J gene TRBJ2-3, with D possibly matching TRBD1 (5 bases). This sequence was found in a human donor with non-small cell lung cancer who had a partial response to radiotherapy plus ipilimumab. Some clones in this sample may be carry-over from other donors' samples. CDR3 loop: CASSVEGYSDTQYF. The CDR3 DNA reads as TGTGCCAGCAGCGTAGAGGGGTATTCCGATACGCAGTATTTT.